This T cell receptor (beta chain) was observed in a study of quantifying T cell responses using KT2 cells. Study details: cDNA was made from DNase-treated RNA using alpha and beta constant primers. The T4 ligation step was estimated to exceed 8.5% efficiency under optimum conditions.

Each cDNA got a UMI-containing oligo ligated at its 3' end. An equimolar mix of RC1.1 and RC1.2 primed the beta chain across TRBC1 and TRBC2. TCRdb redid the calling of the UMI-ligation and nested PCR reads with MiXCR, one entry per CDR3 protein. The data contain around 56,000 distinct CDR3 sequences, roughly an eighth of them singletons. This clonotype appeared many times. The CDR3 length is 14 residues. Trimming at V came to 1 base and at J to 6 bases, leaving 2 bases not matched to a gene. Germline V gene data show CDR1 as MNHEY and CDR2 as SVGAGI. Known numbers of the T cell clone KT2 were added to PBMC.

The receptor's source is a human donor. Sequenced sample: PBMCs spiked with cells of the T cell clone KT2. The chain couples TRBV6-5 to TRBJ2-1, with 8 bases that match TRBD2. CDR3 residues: CASSYLAGFNEQFF. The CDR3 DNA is TGTGCCAGCAGTTACTTAGCGGGATTCAATGAGCAGTTCTTC.